The 27 T cell receptor beta chains presented below share a single source sample, sequenced in a study of identical twins. TCRdb passed the 5' RACE reads through MiXCR, listing each CDR3 protein once. The data show hundreds of thousands of distinct CDR3 sequences, under 9% seen once. The same sample was also studied in work on yellow fever vaccine responses in identical twins.

Material for sequencing was PBMCs. All receptors come from a woman between 18 and 30 years old in good health.

The chain joins TRBV14 to TRBJ2-5; no reliable D call. The CDR3 consists of 14 residues. V was shortened by 0 bases and J by 5 bases, with 10 bases between the two germline ends. The germline V gene has CDR1 SGHDN and CDR2 FVKESK. The CDR3 reads CASSQEPGLETQYF. Written as DNA, the CDR3 is TGTGCCAGCAGCCAAGAACCCGGTTTGGAGACCCAGTACTTC. The full variable domain, completed using reference TRBV14 and TRBJ2-5, is EAGVTQFPSHSVIEKGQTVTLRCDPISGHDNLYWYRRVMGKEIKFLLHFVKESKQDESGMPNNRFLAERTGGTYSTLKVQPAELEDSGVYFCASSQEPGLETQYFGPGTRLLVL.

The sample holds a few counts of this clonotype. This chain links TRBV9 with TRBJ2-2; D not certain. The ends were cut back, 4 bases at V and 0 bases at J, with 10 bases in the middle. The germline CDR1 and CDR2 sequences are SGDLS and YYNGEE. The CDR3 has 15 amino acids. The CDR3 here is CASSTRIANTGELFF. The CDR3 coding sequence is TGTGCCAGCAGCACCCGGATAGCGAACACCGGGGAGCTGTTTTTT.

This chain connects TRBV7-9 to TRBJ2-2, with 8 bases identical to TRBD1. The V gene's germline CDR1 is SEHNR and CDR2 FQNEAQ (reference sequence). Losses at the gene ends were 5 bases for V and 4 bases for J; bases not matched to a gene: 9. The CDR3 is 16 residues long. CDR3 protein: CASSTWDRSVTGELFF. The CDR3 region has the DNA TGTGCCAGCAGCACGTGGGACAGGAGCGTCACCGGGGAGCTGTTTTTT.

This chain joins TRBV10-2 and TRBJ1-5, with no clear D. V lost 5 bases to trimming and J lost 7 bases, with 12 bases between them. Germline CDR1 is WSHSY and CDR2 is SAAADI. The CDR3 covers 13 residues. This chain's CDR3 is CASSSGSRQPQHF. DNA of the CDR3: TGCGCCAGCAGTTCGGGGTCCCGGCAGCCCCAGCATTTT.

The chain has TRBV9 and TRBJ1-6, with D perhaps TRBD1 (5 bases). CDR1 and CDR2 from the germline V gene are SGDLS and YYNGEE. The CDR3 length is 17 residues. Trimming removed 4 bases from V and 7 bases from J, with 21 bases in between. The CDR3 loop is CASSPYQGLRRNSPLHF. As DNA, the CDR3 is TGTGCCAGCAGCCCCTACCAGGGTCTCCGCCGCAATTCACCCCTCCACTTT.

This clonotype was recorded a few times. This chain connects TRBV7-9 to TRBJ2-1, with 8 nucleotides matching TRBD2. Trimming removed 5 bases from V and 7 bases from J; junction bases left unmatched: 13. CDR1 SEHNR and CDR2 FQNEAQ come from the germline V gene (reference sequence). The CDR3 consists of 16 residues. CDR3 DNA: TGTGCCAGCAGCCCCTTGCGAGCGGGAGCTCTAAATGAGCAGTTCTTC. Translating gives CASSPLRAGALNEQFF.

In its sample, this clonotype was seen a few times. The V and J genes are TRBV3-1 and TRBJ1-6; maybe TRBD1 (6 bases). The CDR3 has 16 residues. Germline V lookup: CDR1 LGHDT, CDR2 YNNKEL (reference sequence). The germline V and J ends were trimmed by 6 bases and 4 bases, with 16 bases remaining between them. CDR3 sequence: CASSTGTFVYNSPLHF. The CDR3, as DNA: TGTGCCAGCAGTACCGGGACATTTGTGTATAATTCACCCCTCCACTTT.

This chain's CDR3 is CASSQDETGTEPEQYF. The CDR3 region has the DNA TGCGCCAGCAGCCAAGACGAAACCGGGACAGAACCCGAGCAGTACTTC. The chain is built from TRBV4-1 and TRBJ2-7, with 7 nucleotides matching TRBD1. CDR3 length equals 16 residues. Per germline, CDR1 MGHRA and CDR2 YSYEKL. The V and J ends lost 0 bases and 6 bases, in that order; junction bases with no gene match: 11.

This chain uses TRBV6-5 with TRBJ2-1; TRBD2 is a possible D gene (6 bases). This CDR3 has 11 amino acids. The V gene lost 4 bases and the J gene lost 16 bases, with 14 bases spanning the gap. Germline V gives CDR1 MNHEY, CDR2 SVGAGI. CDR3 in DNA: TGTGCCAGCAGTTGGGAGGCCCGGCACTTCTTC. Its protein product is CASSWEARHFF.

The V call is TRBV20-1, the J call TRBJ1-5, with D uncertain. Looked up from germline, CDR1 is DFQATT and CDR2 is SNEGSKA (reference sequence). The CDR3 covers 17 residues. The V end lost 0 bases, the J end lost 0 bases, and 15 bases lay between the germline ends. The CDR3 DNA reads TGCAGTGCTAGAGACACCCGTAGGCCTTATAGCAATCAGCCCCAGCATTTT. Its translation is CSARDTRRPYSNQPQHF.

This clonotype was recorded many times. The J gene is TRBJ2-7, the V gene TRBV13; D is uncertain. The CDR3 is made up of 14 amino acids. The V gene's germline CDR1 is PRHDT and CDR2 FYEKMQ (reference sequence). Trimming took 2 bases from V and 11 from J, leaving 19 bases between them. The CDR3 reads CASSLRRTEKREYF. CDR3 coding DNA: TGTGCCAGCAGCTTAAGGCGAACCGAAAAAAGGGAGTACTTC.

The rearrangement joins TRBV28 to TRBJ2-7; 9 bases match TRBD1. CDR3 length: 14 residues. With 6 bases clipped from V and 3 bases from J, the junction kept 6 bases outside the gene matches. Germline CDR1 MDHEN, CDR2 SYDVKM. CDR3 in amino acids: CASRRDRESYEQYF. The CDR3 DNA follows: TGTGCCAGCAGGAGGGACAGGGAAAGCTACGAGCAGTACTTC.

This clonotype has a handful of counts. The chain couples TRBV12-3 or TRBV12-4 to TRBJ2-5; a weak D match, TRBD2 (6 bases). The V end lost 2 bases, the J end lost 2 bases, and 12 bases lay between the germline ends. The CDR3 sequence is 15 residues long. CDR3 nucleotides: TGTGCCAGCAGTTTACCGGGAGCCACTCAAGAGACCCAGTACTTC. As protein: CASSLPGATQETQYF.

This clonotype was observed many times. V and J are TRBV12-3 or TRBV12-4 and TRBJ2-7, with 7 bases aligning to TRBD1. The CDR3 loop spans 11 amino acids. V lost 7 bases, J lost 7 bases, and 4 bases stayed unmatched. CDR3 region: CASTGGGEQYF. The CDR3 DNA follows: TGTGCCAGCACAGGGGGTGGGGAGCAGTACTTC.

This clonotype was detected ten times or more. The rearrangement joins TRBV12-3 or TRBV12-4 to TRBJ2-3, with a tentative D call TRBD2 (6 bases). The CDR3 totals 13 residues. Trimming pared 8 bases from V and 5 bases from J, leaving 14 bases between. The CDR3 protein is CASLVGGKDTQYF. CDR3 DNA sequence: TGTGCCAGCCTTGTGGGGGGTAAAGATACGCAGTATTTT.

This clonotype came up many times. The chain has TRBV4-1 and TRBJ2-7, with D possibly TRBD2 on 6 matching bases. Germline-derived CDR1 and CDR2 are MGHRA and YSYEKL. The CDR3 consists of 16 residues. The V and J ends lost 4 bases and 2 bases respectively, with 18 bases between them. CDR3 sequence: CASSPPLATNPYEQYF. The CDR3 nucleotides are TGCGCCAGCAGCCCCCCCCTAGCGACGAACCCCTACGAGCAGTACTTC.

This clonotype was detected only a few times. The chain couples TRBV19 to TRBJ2-1; 9 nucleotides line up with TRBD1. The germline V gene has CDR1 LNHDA and CDR2 SQIVND (reference sequence). CDR3 size: 16 residues. The J segment lost 2 bases and the V segment lost 1 base, leaving 3 bases of the junction unmatched. CDR3: CASSIGRDRAYNEQFF. The CDR3 DNA reads TGTGCCAGTAGTATAGGGAGGGACAGGGCCTACAATGAGCAGTTCTTC.

This clonotype has a handful of counts. J is TRBJ2-1 and V is TRBV5-1; 9 nucleotides match TRBD1. The CDR3 loop spans 15 amino acids. Germline loops: CDR1 SGHRS, CDR2 YFSETQ. With V trimmed by 4 bases and J by 7 bases, 9 bases remained unmatched. The CDR3 DNA follows: TGCGCCAGCAGCGGTAGGACAGGGGCTAGGAATGAGCAGTTCTTC. It translates to CASSGRTGARNEQFF. The whole variable domain, remainder taken from reference TRBV5-1 and TRBJ2-1, is KAGVTQTPRYLIKTRGQQVTLSCSPISGHRSVSWYQQTPGQGLQFLFEYFSETQRNKGNFPGRFSGRQFSNSRSEMNVSTLELGDSALYLCASSGRTGARNEQFFGPGTRLTVL.

The table lists this clonotype with a few counts. This sequence joins TRBV15 and TRBJ2-2, with D tentatively TRBD1 (5 bases). This CDR3 contains 19 residues. Trimming left V 0 bases short and J 2 bases short, with 19 bases between. Germline assignment: CDR1 LNHNV and CDR2 YYDKDF (reference sequence). CDR3 nucleotide sequence: TGTGCCACCAGCAGAGATAGGGCGGACACCCACTTAAACACCGGGGAGCTGTTTTTT. Protein product: CATSRDRADTHLNTGELFF.

V usage is TRBV5-4 and J usage is TRBJ2-5; D not certain. V dropped 0 bases and J dropped 5 bases, with 11 bases sitting between them. In germline, CDR1 is SGHNT, CDR2 YYREEE (reference sequence). The CDR3 has 14 amino acids. The CDR3 sequence: CASSLEASEETQYF. For the CDR3, the DNA is TGTGCCAGCAGCTTGGAGGCTAGTGAGGAGACCCAGTACTTC.

In this sample, this clonotype turned up a few times. This chain joins TRBV20-1 and TRBJ2-7; D unclear. Germline V gives CDR1 DFQATT, CDR2 SNEGSKA (reference sequence). V lost 1 base to trimming and J lost 3 bases, with 13 bases between them. The CDR3 contains 14 residues. The chain's CDR3 is CSARVGLVVYEQYF. CDR3 nucleotides: TGCAGTGCTAGAGTTGGTCTAGTGGTCTACGAGCAGTACTTC.

The chain has TRBV18 and TRBJ1-5, with unresolved D. CDR1 and CDR2 from the germline V gene are KGHSH and LQKENI. Trimming pared 3 bases from V and 2 bases from J, leaving 14 bases between. CDR3 length: 16 amino acids. The CDR3 nucleotides are TGTGCCAGCTCACCTGCAATTGTAGTGGGCAATCAGCCCCAGCATTTT. This translates into CASSPAIVVGNQPQHF. The full variable domain, completed using reference TRBV18 and TRBJ1-5, is NAGVMQNPRHLVRRRGQEARLRCSPMKGHSHVYWYRQLPEEGLKFMVYLQKENIIDESGMPKERFSAEFPKEGPSILRIQQVVRGDSAAYFCASSPAIVVGNQPQHFGDGTRLSIL.

This clonotype was seen many times. The chain uses TRBV3-1 and TRBJ1-2, with TRBD1 matching over 9 bases. Per the germline V gene, CDR1 is LGHDT and CDR2 is YNNKEL (reference sequence). The J segment lost 6 bases and the V segment lost 4 bases, leaving 6 bases of the junction unmatched. The CDR3 totals 14 residues. As DNA, the CDR3 is TGTGCCAGCAGCCCCTTGACAGGGGGGAATGGCTACACCTTC. It translates to CASSPLTGGNGYTF.

A few counts support this clonotype. The V call is TRBV20-1, the J call TRBJ2-7; D is undetermined. Germline CDR1 and CDR2: DFQATT and SNEGSKA (reference sequence). The CDR3 contains 14 residues. V lost 3 bases, J lost 6 bases, and 18 bases lay in between. The CDR3 region has the DNA TGCAGTGCTAGTCTAATTATGAAAATTCCCGAGCAGTACTTC. Translating gives CSASLIMKIPEQYF.

The table lists this clonotype with many counts. This chain uses TRBV10-3 with TRBJ1-1, with D tentatively TRBD1 (5 bases). V shed 6 bases and J shed 3 bases, with 14 bases lying between them. The CDR3 consists of 14 residues. Germline loops: CDR1 ENHRY, CDR2 SYGVKD. The CDR3, as DNA: TGTGCCATCAGGCAGGGCAGGGACGACACTGAAGCTTTCTTT. It is translated as CAIRQGRDDTEAFF.

The chain joins TRBV12-3 or TRBV12-4 to TRBJ2-3; TRBD2 matches at 9 bases. This CDR3 region has 18 residues. V was pared by 2 bases and J by 0 bases, with 9 bases of the junction left unmatched. The CDR3 region is CASSLYLGGGASTDTQYF. The CDR3 region has the DNA TGTGCCAGCAGTTTATATTTGGGCGGGGGGGCGAGCACAGATACGCAGTATTTT.

This chain connects TRBV28 to TRBJ2-2; 11 bases fit TRBD2. The V and J ends lost 11 bases and 2 bases, in that order; junction bases with no gene match: 7. Per the germline V gene, CDR1 is MDHEN and CDR2 is SYDVKM. The CDR3 has 15 amino acids. CDR3 bases: TGTGCCTGCAAGGGACTAGCGGTTAACACCGGGGAGCTGTTTTTT. Translation: CACKGLAVNTGELFF.